This entry features one T cell receptor (beta chain) sequence. The antigen is not known. 2 million PBMCs stored at -80 C were the source of the unsorted libraries. The CDR3 is made up of 13 amino acids. The V gene lost 0 bases and the J gene lost 5 bases, with 8 bases spanning the gap. Looked up from germline, CDR1 is DFQATT and CDR2 is SNEGSKA (reference sequence). The sample belongs to a study of neurological immune-mediated disorders. Study results and caveats: Multiple sclerosis patients had less TCR clonal expansion than even healthy controls, unlike HTLV-1-associated myelopathy. None of the CDR3 amino acid sequences found in expanded clones was shared across subjects. This suggests that the TCR-beta repertoires were private in all groups.

The cDNA came from 5'RACE with 10-nucleotide random UMIs. Each CDR3 protein gets one entry after TCRdb re-called the 5' RACE reads with MiXCR. The table shows about 46,000 distinct CDR3 sequences, with 4.5% occurring only once. The sequence came from a woman between 55 and 75 years old with multiple sclerosis. J is TRBJ1-5 and V is TRBV20-1; weak D call: TRBD1 (5 bases). The sample comprised PBMCs. The CDR3 DNA reads TGCAGTGCTAGAGAAACCAGGGATCAGCCCCAGCATTTT. This translates into CSARETRDQPQHF.